This T cell receptor (beta chain) originates from a study of response to subunit inactivated influenza vaccine. With 5 bases removed from V and 0 bases from J, the gap between germline ends came to 10 bases. The CDR3 is 14 amino acids. This clonotype was detected a few times. TCRdb passed the RT-PCR reads through MiXCR, listing each CDR3 protein once. The sample consists of more than 450,000 distinct CDR3 sequences, approximately 7.7% of them appearing once. The chain is built from TRBV12-3 or TRBV12-4 and TRBJ1-1; D is possibly TRBD1 (5 bases). This clonotype was obtained from a man aged 45-69 years who received an inactivated influenza vaccine. Sequenced here: PBMCs from blood, sampled 23 months after vaccination. The CDR3 is CASSQLRVNTEAFF. The CDR3 region has the DNA TGTGCCAGCAGTCAACTCAGGGTGAACACTGAAGCTTTCTTT.